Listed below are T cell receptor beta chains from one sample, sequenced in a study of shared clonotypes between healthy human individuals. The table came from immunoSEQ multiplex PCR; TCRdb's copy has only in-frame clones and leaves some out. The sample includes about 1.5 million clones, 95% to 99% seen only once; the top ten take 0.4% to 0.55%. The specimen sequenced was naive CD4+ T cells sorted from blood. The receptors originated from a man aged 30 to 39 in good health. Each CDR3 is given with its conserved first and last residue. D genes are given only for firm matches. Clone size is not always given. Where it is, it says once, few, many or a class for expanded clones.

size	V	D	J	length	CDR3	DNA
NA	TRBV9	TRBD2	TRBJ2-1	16	CASSAKSGRAYNEQFF	TGTGCCAGCAGCGCAAAAAGCGGGAGGGCCTACAATGAGCAGTTCTTC
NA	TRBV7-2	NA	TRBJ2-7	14	CASSLGRSSYEQYF	TGTGCCAGCAGCCTTGGACGGTCCTCCTACGAGCAGTACTTC
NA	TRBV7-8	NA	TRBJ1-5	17	CASSPLPRGSTWGPQHF	TGTGCCAGCAGCCCACTCCCAAGAGGGAGCACTTGGGGGCCCCAGCATTTT
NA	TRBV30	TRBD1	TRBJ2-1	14	CAWSSGTGGHPPFF	TGTGCCTGGAGTTCCGGGACAGGGGGCCACCCCCCGTTCTTC
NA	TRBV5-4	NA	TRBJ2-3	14	CASLRDGAGDTQYF	TGTGCCAGCCTAAGGGACGGGGCAGGAGATACGCAGTATTTT
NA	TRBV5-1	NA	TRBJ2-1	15	CASSLEQVSYNEQFF	TGCGCCAGCAGCTTGGAACAGGTCAGCTACAATGAGCAGTTCTTC
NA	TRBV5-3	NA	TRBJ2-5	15	CASSLGSLPRETQYF	TGTGCCAGCAGCTTGGGAAGCCTACCTAGGGAGACCCAGTACTTC
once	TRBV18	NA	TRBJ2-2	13	CASSPVGPGELFF	TGTGCCAGCTCACCAGTCGGGCCCGGGGAGCTGTTTTTT
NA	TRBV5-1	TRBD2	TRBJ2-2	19	CASSARTLAGFRLTGELFF	TGCGCCAGCAGCGCACGCACACTAGCGGGATTTAGGTTAACCGGGGAGCTGTTTTTT
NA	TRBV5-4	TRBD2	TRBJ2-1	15	CASSLGGSGYNEQFF	TGTGCCAGCAGCTTGGGCGGGAGTGGCTACAATGAGCAGTTCTTC
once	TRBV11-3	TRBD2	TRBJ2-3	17	CASSLGGGRRATDTQYF	TGTGCCAGCAGCTTAGGGGGAGGGCGACGGGCTACAGATACGCAGTATTTT
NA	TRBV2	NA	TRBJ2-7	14	CASSPRETSYEQYF	TGTGCCAGCAGTCCCCGTGAGACTAGCTACGAGCAGTACTTC
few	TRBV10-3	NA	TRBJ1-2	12	CAIRSVTYGYTF	TGTGCCATCAGATCAGTAACTTATGGCTACACCTTC
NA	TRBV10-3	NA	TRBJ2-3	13	CAIRTGGTDTQYF	TGTGCCATCAGGACAGGAGGCACAGATACGCAGTATTTT
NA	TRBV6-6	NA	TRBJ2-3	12	CASQRRTDTQYF	TGTGCCAGCCAACGACGGACAGATACGCAGTATTTT
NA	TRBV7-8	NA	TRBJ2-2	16	CASSLAGTRGTGELFF	TGTGCCAGCAGCTTAGCGGGCACGAGGGGAACCGGGGAGCTGTTTTTT
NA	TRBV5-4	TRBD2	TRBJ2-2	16	CASSSGTSRNTGELFF	TGTGCCAGCAGCTCAGGGACTAGCAGAAACACCGGGGAGCTGTTTTTT
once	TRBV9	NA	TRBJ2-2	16	CASSPQMWYPTGELFF	TGTGCCAGCAGCCCTCAGATGTGGTACCCCACCGGGGAGCTGTTTTTT
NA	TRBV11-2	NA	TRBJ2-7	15	CASSPLRGQVYEQYF	TGTGCCAGCAGCCCCCTACGGGGGCAAGTCTACGAGCAGTACTTC
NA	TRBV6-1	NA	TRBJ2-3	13	CASKADSTDTQYF	TGTGCCAGCAAGGCAGATAGCACAGATACGCAGTATTTT
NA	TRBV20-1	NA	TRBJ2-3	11	CSAPYGDTQYF	TGCAGTGCCCCGTATGGAGATACGCAGTATTTT
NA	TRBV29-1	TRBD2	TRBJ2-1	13	CSVGGRALNEQFF	TGCAGCGTTGGAGGGAGGGCCCTCAATGAGCAGTTCTTC
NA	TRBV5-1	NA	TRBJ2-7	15	CASSLSADPGHEQYF	TGCGCCAGCAGCTTGTCCGCCGATCCGGGCCACGAGCAGTACTTC
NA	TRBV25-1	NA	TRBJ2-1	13	CASSEPGTVEQFF	TGTGCCAGCAGTGAGCCTGGGACGGTAGAACAGTTCTTC
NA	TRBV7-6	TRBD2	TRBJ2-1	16	CASSLGPAGGQDEQFF	TGTGCCAGCAGCTTAGGTCCAGCGGGAGGCCAAGATGAGCAGTTCTTC
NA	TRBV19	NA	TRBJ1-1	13	CASSMWVRAEAFF	TGTGCCAGTAGTATGTGGGTCAGGGCCGAAGCTTTCTTT
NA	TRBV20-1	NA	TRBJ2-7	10	CSARQYEQYF	TGCAGTGCGAGACAATACGAGCAGTACTTC